This TCR beta chain stems from a study of T-cell reconstitution after alpha-beta-depleted transplantation in children. General study findings and limits: Once a year had passed after transplant, T-cell counts and diversity came mostly from newly produced T cells.

Researchers prepared the TCRbeta library using unique molecular identifiers, the study reports. Each CDR3 protein gets one entry after TCRdb re-called the PCR reads with MiXCR. This sample has more than 3,000 distinct CDR3 sequences, with about 30% found just once. The germline V gene encodes CDR1 MGHRA and CDR2 YSYEKL. CDR3 length: 15 amino acids. V lost 5 bases, J lost 2 bases, and 14 bases lay in between. Within the sample, this clonotype is large (0.1 to 1%). Its antigen remains unknown. The clonotype comes from a male patient between 2 and 15 years old who had a stem cell transplant for acute myeloid leukemia, so the T cells may come from the graft donor. Sequencing was performed on PBMCs, mostly from graft donor cells, taken 60 days after TCRalphabeta/CD19-depleted stem cell transplant. The chain has TRBV4-1 and TRBJ2-3; D is perhaps TRBD1 (6 bases). CDR3 in DNA: TGCGCCAGCAGCTACCGGGACACACTCACAGATACGCAGTATTTT. This gives the protein CASSYRDTLTDTQYF.